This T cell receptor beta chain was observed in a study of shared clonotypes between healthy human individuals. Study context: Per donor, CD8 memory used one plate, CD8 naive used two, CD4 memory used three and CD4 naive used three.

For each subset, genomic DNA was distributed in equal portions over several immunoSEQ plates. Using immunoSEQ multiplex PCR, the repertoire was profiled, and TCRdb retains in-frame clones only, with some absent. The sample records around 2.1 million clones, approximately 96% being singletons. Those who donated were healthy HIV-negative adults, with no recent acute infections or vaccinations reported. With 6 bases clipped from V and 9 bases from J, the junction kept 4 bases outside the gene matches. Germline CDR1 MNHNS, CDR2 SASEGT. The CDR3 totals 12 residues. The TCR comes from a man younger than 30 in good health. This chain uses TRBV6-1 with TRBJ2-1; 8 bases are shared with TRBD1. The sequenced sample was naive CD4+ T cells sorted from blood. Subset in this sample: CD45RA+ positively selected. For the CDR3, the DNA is TGTGCCAGCAGATCTGACAGGGGTGAGCAGTTCTTC. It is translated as CASRSDRGEQFF.